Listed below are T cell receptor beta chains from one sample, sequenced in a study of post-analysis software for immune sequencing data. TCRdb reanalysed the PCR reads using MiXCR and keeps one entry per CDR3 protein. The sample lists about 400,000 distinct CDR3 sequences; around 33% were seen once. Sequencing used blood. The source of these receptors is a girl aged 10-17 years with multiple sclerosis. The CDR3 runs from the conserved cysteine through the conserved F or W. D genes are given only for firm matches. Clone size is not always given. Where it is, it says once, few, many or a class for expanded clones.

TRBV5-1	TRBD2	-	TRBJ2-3	TGCGCCAGCAGCGTAGCGGGGGGCGCGCAGTATTTT	CASSVAGGAQYF
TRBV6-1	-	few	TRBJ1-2	TGTGCCAGCAGTGAAGCGCTTCGAGGGGGGGTCGGCTACACCTTC	CASSEALRGGVGYTF
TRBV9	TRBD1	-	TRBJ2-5	TGTGCCAGCAGCCGTATTGGACAGGGGGGGGACCAGTACTTC	CASSRIGQGGDQYF
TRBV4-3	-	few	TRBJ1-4	TGCGCCAGCAGCCAACACAGGTCTAATGAAAAACTGTTTTTT	CASSQHRSNEKLFF
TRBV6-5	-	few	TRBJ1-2	TGTGCCAGCAGGCCAGTCGCCTCCTATGGCTACACCTTC	CASRPVASYGYTF
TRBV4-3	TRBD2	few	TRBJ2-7	TGCGCCAGCAGCCAAGACCCATTGAGCGGGGGATCCTACGAGCAGTACTTC	CASSQDPLSGGSYEQYF
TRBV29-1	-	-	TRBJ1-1	TGCAGCGGCCGGCGGACGGTTGCTAACACTGAAGCTTTCTTT	CSGRRTVANTEAFF
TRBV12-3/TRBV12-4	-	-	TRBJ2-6	TGTGCCAGCAGTTTCAGACGGTTGACGGCCAACGTCCTGACTTTC	CASSFRRLTANVLTF
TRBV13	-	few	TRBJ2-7	TGTGCCAGCAGCCCCCGCGGCAGTCCAACGTGGGAGCAGTACTTC	CASSPRGSPTWEQYF
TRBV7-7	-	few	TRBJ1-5	TGTGCTAGCAGCGCAGGAGCCGATCAGCCCCAGCATTTT	CASSAGADQPQHF
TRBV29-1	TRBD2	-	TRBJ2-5	TGCAGCGGTCTGCGATGGGCTAGCGGGGCCCCGGGAGAGACCCAGTACTTC	CSGLRWASGAPGETQYF
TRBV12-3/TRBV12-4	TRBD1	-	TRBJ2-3	TGTGCCAGCAAATTAACAGGGGCCGGAGATACGCAGTATTTT	CASKLTGAGDTQYF
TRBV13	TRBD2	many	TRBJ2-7	TGTGCCAGCAGCCTTACTAGCGGCTACGAGCAGTACTTC	CASSLTSGYEQYF
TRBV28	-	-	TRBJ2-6	TGTGCCAGCAGTCCCGGGACAACTGGGGCCAACGTCCTGACTTTC	CASSPGTTGANVLTF
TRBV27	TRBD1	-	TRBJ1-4	TGTGCCAGCAGTTCCCCTGGACAGGGGGCTAATGAAAAACTGTTTTTT	CASSSPGQGANEKLFF
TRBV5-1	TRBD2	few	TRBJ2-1	TGCGCCAGCAGCTTGACCGGGGGGGCCTACAATGAGCAGTTCTTC	CASSLTGGAYNEQFF
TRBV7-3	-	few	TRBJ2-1	TGTGCCAGCAGCCTCCCCAGGGGGGGACTATCTAATGAGCAGTTCTTC	CASSLPRGGLSNEQFF
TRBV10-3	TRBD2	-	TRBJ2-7	TGTGCCATCAGTGAAACAGCGGGGGGTCCCGGGCGCGAGCAGTACTTC	CAISETAGGPGREQYF
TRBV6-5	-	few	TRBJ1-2	TGTGCCAGCAGTCCCTACGACGGAGGCTATGGCTACACCTTC	CASSPYDGGYGYTF
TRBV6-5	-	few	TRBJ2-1	TGTGCCAGCAGTTACGGGTTCGGTACGAGGGCCGACTACAATGAGCAGTTCTTC	CASSYGFGTRADYNEQFF
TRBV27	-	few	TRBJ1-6	TGTGCCAGCAGTCCCTCCCGGGGATCTCTAGTGGATCCCCTCCACTTT	CASSPSRGSLVDPLHF
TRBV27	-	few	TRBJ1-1	TGTGCCACCCACGGAGGGTGGAGGGGTGAAGCTTTCTTT	CATHGGWRGEAFF
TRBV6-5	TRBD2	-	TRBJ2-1	TGTGCCAGCAGTTACTACCTACGGATAGCGGGGGGCTACAATGAGCAGTTCTTC	CASSYYLRIAGGYNEQFF
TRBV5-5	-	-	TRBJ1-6	TGTGCCAGCAGCTTGGAAGTTCTGGGACGGTATAATTCACCCCTCCACTTT	CASSLEVLGRYNSPLHF
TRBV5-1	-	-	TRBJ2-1	TGCGCCAGCAGCTCCGGACCCACTGCCTACAATGAGCAGTTCTTC	CASSSGPTAYNEQFF
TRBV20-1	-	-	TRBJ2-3	TGCAGTGCTAGAGATTTTGCGGGCGAGGCGATGGATACGCAGTATTTT	CSARDFAGEAMDTQYF
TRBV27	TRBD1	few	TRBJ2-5	TGTGCCAGCAGAATGTGGGACAGGGAAGGAGAGACCCAGTACTTC	CASRMWDREGETQYF
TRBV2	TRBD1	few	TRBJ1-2	TGTGCCAGCAGTGAACCCACAGGGGCTCTCGGCTACACCTTC	CASSEPTGALGYTF
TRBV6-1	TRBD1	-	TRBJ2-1	TGTGCCAGCAGTGAATGGGACAGCAGCTCCTACAATGAGCAGTTCTTC	CASSEWDSSSYNEQFF
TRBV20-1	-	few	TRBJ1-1	TGCAGTGCTAGGCCGATCAGAATGAACACTGAAGCTTTCTTT	CSARPIRMNTEAFF
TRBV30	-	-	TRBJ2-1	TGTGCCTGGAGTGTTTTGAACAGACTGAATGAGCAGTTCTTC	CAWSVLNRLNEQFF
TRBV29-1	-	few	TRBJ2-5	TGCAGCGTTGAAAGTAACCGCCAAGAGACCCAGTACTTC	CSVESNRQETQYF
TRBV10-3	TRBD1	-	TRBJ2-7	TGTGCCATCAGTGGTAGTGACAGGGGCCCCTACGAGCAGTACTTC	CAISGSDRGPYEQYF
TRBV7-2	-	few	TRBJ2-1	TGTGCCAGCAGCTCCCGGGACTTGAGCTCCTACAATGAGCAGTTCTTC	CASSSRDLSSYNEQFF
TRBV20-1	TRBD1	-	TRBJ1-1	TGCAGTGCTAGAGAGGCAGGGGGGAAAACTGAAGCTTTCTTT	CSAREAGGKTEAFF
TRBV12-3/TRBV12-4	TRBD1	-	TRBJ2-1	TGTGCCAGCAGTCCGGGACAGGGGGCAACGGGTGAGCAGTTCTTC	CASSPGQGATGEQFF
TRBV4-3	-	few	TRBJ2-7	TGCGCCAGCAGCCAAGACAGAGGGGTTTCCTACGAGCAGTACTTC	CASSQDRGVSYEQYF
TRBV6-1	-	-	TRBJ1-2	TGTGCCAGCCGAAGGAATGGGGGAGCCTATGGCTACACCTTC	CASRRNGGAYGYTF
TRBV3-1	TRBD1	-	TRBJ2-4	TGTGCCAGCAGCTTCCGGACAGGTTTAGCCAAAAACATTCAGTACTTC	CASSFRTGLAKNIQYF
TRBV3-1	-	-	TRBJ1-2	TGTGCCAGCAGCCGAGATCCGGGCTCCTTCGGGTATGGCTACACCTTC	CASSRDPGSFGYGYTF